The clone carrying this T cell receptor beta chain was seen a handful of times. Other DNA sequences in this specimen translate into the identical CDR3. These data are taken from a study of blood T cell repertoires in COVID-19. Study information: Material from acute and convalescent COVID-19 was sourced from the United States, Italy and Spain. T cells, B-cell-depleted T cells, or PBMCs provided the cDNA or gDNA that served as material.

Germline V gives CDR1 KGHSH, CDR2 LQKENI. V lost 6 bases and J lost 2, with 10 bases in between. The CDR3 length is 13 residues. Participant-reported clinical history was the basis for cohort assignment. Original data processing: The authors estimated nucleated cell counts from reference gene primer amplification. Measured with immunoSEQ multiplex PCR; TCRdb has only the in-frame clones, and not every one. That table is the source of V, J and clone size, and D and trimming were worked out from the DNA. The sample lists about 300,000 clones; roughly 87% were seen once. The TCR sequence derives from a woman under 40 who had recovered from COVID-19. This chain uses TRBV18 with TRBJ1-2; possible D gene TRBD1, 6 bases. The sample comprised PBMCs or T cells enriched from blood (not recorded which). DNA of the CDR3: TGTGCCAGCTCCCCGGACAGAAACTATGGCTACACCTTC. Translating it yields CASSPDRNYGYTF.